The entry below gives a single T cell receptor (beta chain) sequence along with its context. Authors' data handling: Quantification of nucleated cells was approximated via reference gene primer amplification. Clones were read by immunoSEQ multiplex PCR, and TCRdb kept only the in-frame ones, dropping some. The D gene and trimming were derived from the DNA, and the V and J assignments and clone size from that table. The sample yields over 30,000 clones, around three quarters seen once. This sample is part of a study of blood T cell repertoires in COVID-19. Looking at the study overall: The samples span acute and convalescent COVID-19 from the United States, Italy and Spain. PBMCs, B-cell-depleted T cells, or T cells were the source of the cDNA or gDNA that made up the material.

Unmatched junction bases numbered 6, after V lost 5 bases and J lost 0 bases. CDR1 is MDHEN and CDR2 is SYDVKM in the germline V gene. The CDR3 sequence is 16 residues long. The TCR was taken from a man at least 80 years old with active or convalescent COVID-19. The sample taken for sequencing was peripheral blood. The gene calls are TRBV28 and TRBJ1-5, with 8 bases fitting TRBD1. The CDR3 DNA is TGTGCCAGCAGTCCGGACAGGGAGTATAGCAATCAGCCCCAGCATTTT. Its protein product is CASSPDREYSNQPQHF. Looking up the rest from reference TRBV28 and TRBJ1-5 gives the full variable domain: DVKVTQSSRYLVKRTGEKVFLECVQDMDHENMFWYRQDPGLGLRLIYFSYDVKMKEKGDIPEGYSVSREKKERFSLILESASTNQTSMYLCASSPDREYSNQPQHFGDGTRLSIL.